One sample yielded the 29 T cell receptor beta chains listed below, sequenced in a study of T-cell memory formation after mild COVID-19. TCRdb re-called the 5' RACE reads through MiXCR, storing one row per CDR3 protein. Of roughly 150,000 distinct CDR3 sequences in the sample, approximately 14% are singletons; the top ten hold around 14%. Sequenced input: PBMCs or a T cell subset sorted from them (not recorded which). The source is an adult woman who had mild COVID-19 (a few samples of this study predate the infection). Cell type and time point are not known.

This clonotype was recorded a few times. This rearrangement joins TRBV7-8 to TRBJ1-1; D uncertain. V was clipped by 7 bases and J by 0 bases, with 15 bases between them. The V gene's germline CDR1 is SGHVS and CDR2 FQNEAQ. The CDR3 is 15 amino acids. CDR3 in DNA: TGTGCCAGCACGCCCGTGGCAGGACTGAACACTGAAGCTTTCTTT. Its protein product is CASTPVAGLNTEAFF.

This clonotype was seen a few times. This sequence joins TRBV14 and TRBJ2-1; 7 nucleotides align to TRBD2. The CDR3 length is 15 residues. Per germline, CDR1 SGHDN and CDR2 FVKESK. J gave up 10 bases and V 1 base, and 10 bases lay outside the gene matches. CDR3 residues: CASSQGNSGLDEQFF. CDR3 coding DNA: TGTGCCAGCAGCCAAGGTAATAGCGGGTTAGACGAGCAGTTCTTC.

The CDR3 protein is CASSLAWTGTEAFF. As DNA, the CDR3 is TGTGCCAGCAGCTTAGCCTGGACAGGGACTGAAGCTTTCTTT. This sequence joins TRBV7-9 and TRBJ1-1; 8 bases align to TRBD1. Germline CDR1 is SEHNR and CDR2 is FQNEAQ (reference sequence). This CDR3 contains 14 residues. V was clipped by 0 bases and J by 5 bases; unmatched bases: 2. Together with reference TRBV7-9 and TRBJ1-1, the CDR3 gives the full variable domain: DTGVSQNPRHKITKRGQNVTFRCDPISEHNRLYWYRQTLGQGPEFLTYFQNEAQLEKSRLLSDRFSAERPKGSFSTLEIQRTEQGDSAMYLCASSLAWTGTEAFFGQGTRLTVV.

The chain recombines TRBV5-1 with TRBJ1-1; TRBD1 matches at 8 bases. The CDR3 has 14 amino acids. Germline CDR1 SGHRS, CDR2 YFSETQ. The V and J ends lost 3 bases and 1 base, in that order; junction bases with no gene match: 2. The CDR3 DNA is TGCGCCAGCAGCTGGACAGGGCAGAACACTGAAGCTTTCTTT. Its protein is CASSWTGQNTEAFF.

The chain links TRBV5-1 to TRBJ1-5, with D possibly being TRBD1 (5 bases). The CDR3 consists of 15 residues. Trimming removed 0 bases at V and 3 bases at J, with 10 bases between. Germline lookup yields CDR1 SGHRS and CDR2 YFSETQ. The CDR3 sequence is CASSLGAGTNQPQHF. In DNA, the CDR3 is TGCGCCAGCAGCTTGGGAGCAGGGACCAATCAGCCCCAGCATTTT.

The chain employs TRBV28 and TRBJ2-5, with D perhaps given as TRBD1 or TRBD2 (5 bases each). V was shortened by 6 bases and J by 1 base, with 6 bases between the two germline ends. The CDR3 contains 12 residues. CDR1 MDHEN and CDR2 SYDVKM come from the germline V gene. Here the CDR3 reads CASRGVQETQYF. The CDR3 DNA is TGTGCCAGCAGGGGGGTCCAAGAGACCCAGTACTTC.

This clonotype occurred a few times. DNA of the CDR3: TGTGCCAGCAGCGTTAGCTCACAGGGCACCTACGAGCAGTACTTC. It yields the protein CASSVSSQGTYEQYF. The rearrangement uses TRBV5-5 and TRBJ2-7; D may be TRBD1 (6 bases). Trimming took 4 bases from V and 2 from J, leaving 16 bases between them. Per the germline V gene, CDR1 is SGHKS and CDR2 is YYEKEE (reference sequence). The CDR3 spans 15 residues. Full variable domain (missing parts from reference TRBV5-5 and TRBJ2-7): DAGVTQSPTHLIKTRGQQVTLRCSPISGHKSVSWYQQVLGQGPQFIFQYYEKEERGRGNFPDRFSARQFPNYSSELNVNALLLGDSALYLCASSVSSQGTYEQYFGPGTRLTVT.

J is TRBJ1-6 and V is TRBV5-1, with D maybe TRBD1 (6 bases). Germline-derived CDR1 and CDR2 are SGHRS and YFSETQ. The CDR3 runs 15 residues. V shed 0 bases and J shed 7 bases, with 11 bases lying between them. The chain's CDR3 is CASSLVQGVNSPLHF. DNA of the CDR3: TGCGCCAGCAGCTTGGTACAGGGTGTCAATTCACCCCTCCACTTT.

This CDR3 is CASSSDEETQYF. CDR3 sequence (DNA): TGTGCCAGCAGCTCGGACGAAGAGACCCAGTACTTC. The chain has TRBV12-3 or TRBV12-4 and TRBJ2-5; the D is unclear. Trimming took 6 bases from V and 3 from J, leaving 8 bases between them. The CDR3 is 12 amino acids.

Only a few counts were recorded for this clonotype. The chain has TRBV30 and TRBJ2-7; possible D gene TRBD2, 7 bases. The V gene lost 5 bases and the J gene lost 2 bases, with 19 bases spanning the gap. Germline CDR1 reads GTSNPN; CDR2 reads SVGIG (reference sequence). This CDR3 comprises 15 residues. Written as DNA, the CDR3 is TGTGCCTGGGGGCGGGGGTTGGCAGGGGCCTACGAGCAGTACTTC. Translation: CAWGRGLAGAYEQYF.

This clonotype has a handful of counts. V is TRBV30 and J is TRBJ1-2, with 7 bases aligning to TRBD1. CDR3 size: 16 residues. The J segment lost 5 bases and the V segment lost 2 bases, leaving 14 bases of the junction unmatched. Germline V gene lookup returns CDR1 GTSNPN and CDR2 SVGIG (reference sequence). This CDR3 is CAWSPSRQGGRYGYTF. For the CDR3, the DNA is TGTGCCTGGAGTCCCTCTCGACAGGGAGGGAGGTATGGCTACACCTTC.

The table lists this clonotype with a few counts. The chain uses TRBV12-3 or TRBV12-4 and TRBJ2-5, with TRBD2 matching over 13 bases. Losses at the gene ends were 5 bases for V and 1 base for J; bases not matched to a gene: 4. CDR3 size: 16 residues. CDR3 loop: CASSRLAGGLQETQYF. The CDR3 DNA sequence: TGTGCCAGCAGTCGACTAGCGGGGGGACTCCAAGAGACCCAGTACTTC.

This sequence joins TRBV21-1 and TRBJ2-7; TRBD2, the table's D call, lacks a check against the DNA. TRBV21-1 has pseudogene status. The CDR3 has 17 residues. The CDR3 coding sequence is TGTGCCAGCAGCAAGGGGTCGGGCGGGTGGAGAATCTACGAGCAGTACTTC. Encoded protein: CASSKGSGGWRIYEQYF.

In its sample, this clonotype was seen a few times. The chain has TRBV12-3 or TRBV12-4 and TRBJ2-1, with D unclear. V shed 2 bases and J shed 0 bases, with 11 bases lying between them. The CDR3 length is 16 residues. The CDR3, as DNA: TGTGCCAGCAGTTTACTTAGGAGAAGCTCCTACAATGAGCAGTTCTTC. Translation gives CASSLLRRSSYNEQFF.

This clonotype has only a few counts. The germline gene is not matched at one end of the junction; a read error may be the cause. This sequence joins TRBV6-6 and TRBJ1-5; D gene ambiguous. The CDR3 is 12 amino acids. Germline loops: CDR1 MNHNY, CDR2 SVGAGI (reference sequence). The CDR3 DNA sequence: TGTGCCAGCAGCCAAACAGCCCAGCGCCAGCATTTT. Protein product: CASSQTAQRQHF.

This clonotype was observed at least ten times. This chain joins TRBV7-9 and TRBJ2-5; D is undetermined. V was cut by 0 bases and J by 1 base, with 6 bases left in between. This CDR3 is built from 14 residues. CDR1 is SEHNR and CDR2 is FQNEAQ in the germline V gene (reference sequence). The CDR3 sequence is CASSLAVSQETQYF. CDR3 DNA sequence: TGTGCCAGCAGCTTAGCGGTCAGCCAAGAGACCCAGTACTTC.

The chain uses TRBV18 and TRBJ2-7; 12 nucleotides line up with TRBD2. Germline V gene lookup returns CDR1 KGHSH and CDR2 LQKENI. The CDR3 is made up of 16 amino acids. The ends lost 0 bases at V and 4 bases at J; junction bases unmatched: 4. The DNA for the CDR3 is TGTGCCAGCTCACCACCCGGCCTAGCGGGAGGGTACGAGCAGTACTTC. Protein sequence: CASSPPGLAGGYEQYF.

This sequence joins TRBV7-2 and TRBJ1-2; no definite D call. Germline loops: CDR1 SGHTA, CDR2 FQGNSA. Deletions cut 3 bases from V and 5 bases from J, with 16 bases between. The CDR3 is 15 residues long. In DNA, the CDR3 is TGTGCCAGCAGCTTGGCCATGAATGGGCCATATGGCTACACCTTC. This gives the protein CASSLAMNGPYGYTF.

DNA of the CDR3: TGTGCCAGCAGTTACTCTAGAGGACTAGCGGGAGAAAAGACCCAGTACTTC. Its protein product is CASSYSRGLAGEKTQYF. This chain uses TRBV6-5 with TRBJ2-5; 13 bases line up with TRBD2. Trimming cost V 0 bases and J 6 bases; bases outside gene matches: 7. CDR1 MNHEY and CDR2 SVGAGI come from the germline V gene. The CDR3 spans 17 residues.

The chain combines TRBV24-1 with TRBJ2-7, with D perhaps matching TRBD1 (6 bases). The germline CDR1 and CDR2 sequences are KGHDR and SFDVKD. The CDR3 runs 15 residues. The V gene lost 4 bases and the J gene lost 3 bases, with 15 bases spanning the gap. The CDR3 bases are TGTGCCACCAGTGACAATCAGGGGCCCGTCTACGAGCAGTACTTC. This codes for CATSDNQGPVYEQYF.

The table lists this clonotype with a few counts. The chain uses TRBV12-3 or TRBV12-4 and TRBJ2-7; D is ambiguous. Trimming stripped 3 bases from V and 4 bases from J, with 10 bases between. The CDR3 loop spans 13 amino acids. CDR3 nucleotide sequence: TGTGCCAGCAGTTTCTCGGCCACTTACGAGCAGTACTTC. Protein sequence: CASSFSATYEQYF.

The chain carries TRBV24-1 and TRBJ2-4; D gene uncertain. The V gene's germline CDR1 is KGHDR and CDR2 SFDVKD. The CDR3 runs 17 residues. Trimming left V 3 bases short and J 0 bases short, with 14 bases between. In DNA, the CDR3 is TGTGCCACCAGTGATGCCTCGTCGCCCAGAGCCAAAAACATTCAGTACTTC. Protein product: CATSDASSPRAKNIQYF.

This rearrangement joins TRBV20-1 to TRBJ2-1, with TRBD2 identical over 12 bases. The CDR3 consists of 13 residues. The germline V gene encodes CDR1 DFQATT and CDR2 SNEGSKA (reference sequence). The CDR3 DNA is TGCAAAACAGGACTAGCGGGAAACAATGAGCAGTTCTTC. Amino acids: CKTGLAGNNEQFF.

The rearrangement uses TRBV4-2 and TRBJ2-7; unclear D gene. V was trimmed by 1 base and J by 0 bases, leaving 7 bases between them. The germline V gene has CDR1 LGHNA and CDR2 YNFKEQ. The CDR3 extends over 14 amino acids. This chain's CDR3 is CASSQGASSYEQYF. The CDR3 coding sequence is TGTGCCAGCAGCCAAGGGGCCAGCTCCTACGAGCAGTACTTC.

This clonotype was seen a few times. The chain employs TRBV14 and TRBJ2-7; no firm D call. Looked up from germline, CDR1 is SGHDN and CDR2 is FVKESK. The CDR3 runs 12 residues. Between the trimmed V and J ends, which lost 4 bases and 5 bases, there was a span of 9 bases. The chain's CDR3 is CASSLLGNEQYF. CDR3 nucleotide sequence: TGTGCCAGCAGCCTCCTGGGGAACGAGCAGTACTTC.

This clonotype showed up just a few times. The V and J genes are TRBV28 and TRBJ2-7, with D tentatively TRBD1 or TRBD2 (5 bases each). V was pared by 7 bases and J by 1 base, with 17 bases between. CDR3 length: 15 residues. Germline CDR1 is MDHEN and CDR2 is SYDVKM. CDR3 protein: CASILSGTDSYEQYF. The CDR3, as DNA: TGTGCCAGCATCTTATCCGGGACGGATTCCTACGAGCAGTACTTC.

The chain joins TRBV6-2 or TRBV6-3 to TRBJ2-1, with 9 bases that match TRBD1. CDR1 is MNHEY, CDR2 SVGEGT, per germline. J was trimmed by 4 bases and V by 6 bases; bases with no gene match: 7. This CDR3 spans 15 amino acids. The CDR3 here is CASSLSGTGYNEQFF. CDR3 bases: TGTGCCAGCAGCCTCTCCGGGACAGGGTACAATGAGCAGTTCTTC.

The chain joins TRBV4-3 to TRBJ1-4; D is perhaps TRBD1 (6 bases). Per germline, CDR1 LGHNA and CDR2 YSLEER. The CDR3 spans 14 residues. Trimming left V 1 base short and J 6 bases short, with 9 bases between. CDR3 in amino acids: CASSQAGTYEKLFF. In DNA form, the CDR3 reads TGCGCCAGCAGCCAAGCCGGGACATATGAAAAACTGTTTTTT.

This clonotype was seen only a few times. CDR3 in DNA: TGTGCCAGCAGTATCTTCCAGGTTGGCACAGATACGCAGTATTTT. This translates into CASSIFQVGTDTQYF. The chain employs TRBV12-3 or TRBV12-4 and TRBJ2-3; D gene unclear. V was clipped by 5 bases and J by 1 base, with 13 bases between them. The CDR3 spans 15 residues.